Sequencing of this T cell receptor (beta chain) was carried out in a study of T cell clonotyping in hematopoietic cell transplantation. The count of this clone is one. The antigen remains unidentified. Broader study findings: At the given depth, recipient repertoires were over 95% de novo clonotypes.

CDR3 length equals 14 residues. The V gene's germline CDR1 is PRHDT and CDR2 FYEKMQ (reference sequence). V trimming: 0 bases; J trimming: 5 bases; junction bases outside the gene matches: 2. Measured with immunoSEQ multiplex PCR; TCRdb has only the in-frame clones, and not every one. Of about 4,200 clones detected, over 75% appear once; the ten largest clones hold about a third. This clonotype was obtained from a male patient in his fifties who had an allogeneic stem cell transplant from an unrelated donor, so the T cells may come from the graft donor. Some clones in this sample may be carry-over from other donors' samples. This sequence joins TRBV13 and TRBJ2-7, with 9 bases lining up with TRBD2. Sequences were derived from peripheral blood mononuclear cells, sampled 100 days after allogeneic stem cell transplant. The CDR3, as DNA: TGTGCCAGCAGCTTAGGAGAGCGGGAGGACGAGCAGTACTTC. Its protein is CASSLGEREDEQYF.